This T cell receptor beta chain was captured in a study of blood T cell repertoires in COVID-19. For the study at large: The study drew acute and convalescent COVID-19 samples from the United States, Italy and Spain. Sources were T cells, B-cell-depleted T cells, or PBMCs; the material itself was cDNA or gDNA.

Sequencing used immunoSEQ multiplex PCR; TCRdb keeps in-frame clones, though not all of them. The profile covers approximately 210,000 clones, with 70% to 85% appearing a single time and over 12% taken by the ten largest. Individuals aged about 18 to 100 years were recruited from about two dozen US areas. Recovery among Cohort 3 donors was established by two negative PCRs, clearance, or symptom resolution. CDR3 length: 13 residues. Germline CDR1 is SGHRS and CDR2 is YFSETQ. Trimming removed 4 bases from V and 3 bases from J, with 10 bases in between. The rearrangement joins TRBV5-1 to TRBJ2-5, with D maybe TRBD1 (6 bases). The source material was PBMCs or T cells enriched from blood (not recorded which). This receptor was identified in a man aged 35-49 years who had recovered from COVID-19. DNA of the CDR3: TGCGCCAGCAGCCCACGGACAGAAGAGACCCAGTACTTC. Protein: CASSPRTEETQYF.